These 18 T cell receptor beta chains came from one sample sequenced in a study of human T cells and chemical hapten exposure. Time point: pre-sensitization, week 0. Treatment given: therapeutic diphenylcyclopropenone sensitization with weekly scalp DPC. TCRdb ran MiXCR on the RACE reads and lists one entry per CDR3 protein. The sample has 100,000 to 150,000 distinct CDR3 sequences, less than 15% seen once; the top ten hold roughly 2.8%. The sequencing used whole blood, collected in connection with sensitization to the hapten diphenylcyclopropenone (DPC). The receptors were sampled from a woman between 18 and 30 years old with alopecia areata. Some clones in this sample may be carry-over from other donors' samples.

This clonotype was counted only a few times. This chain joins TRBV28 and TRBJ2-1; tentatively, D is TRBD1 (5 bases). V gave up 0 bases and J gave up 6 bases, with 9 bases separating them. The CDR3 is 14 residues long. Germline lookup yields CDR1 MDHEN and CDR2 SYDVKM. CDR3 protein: CASSLWARGNEQFF. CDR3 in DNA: TGTGCCAGCAGTTTATGGGCTAGGGGCAATGAGCAGTTCTTC.

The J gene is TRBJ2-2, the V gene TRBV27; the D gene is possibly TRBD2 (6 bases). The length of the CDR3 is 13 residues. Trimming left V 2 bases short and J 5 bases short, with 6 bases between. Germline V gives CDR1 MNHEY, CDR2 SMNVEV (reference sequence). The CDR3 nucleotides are TGTGCCAGCAGTTTAGGAGGGACCGGGGAGCTGTTTTTT. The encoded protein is CASSLGGTGELFF.

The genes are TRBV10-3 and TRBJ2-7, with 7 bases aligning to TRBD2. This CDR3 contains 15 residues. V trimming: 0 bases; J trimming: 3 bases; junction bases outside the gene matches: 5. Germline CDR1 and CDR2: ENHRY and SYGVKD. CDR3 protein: CAISESAGVGYEQYF. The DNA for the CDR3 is TGTGCCATCAGTGAGTCGGCGGGGGTAGGCTACGAGCAGTACTTC.

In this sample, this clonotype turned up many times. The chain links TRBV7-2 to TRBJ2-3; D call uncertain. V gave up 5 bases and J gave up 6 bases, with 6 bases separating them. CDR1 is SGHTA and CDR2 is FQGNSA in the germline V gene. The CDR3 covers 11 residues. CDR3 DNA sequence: TGTGCCAGCAGCCCCGCCGATACGCAGTATTTT. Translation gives CASSPADTQYF.

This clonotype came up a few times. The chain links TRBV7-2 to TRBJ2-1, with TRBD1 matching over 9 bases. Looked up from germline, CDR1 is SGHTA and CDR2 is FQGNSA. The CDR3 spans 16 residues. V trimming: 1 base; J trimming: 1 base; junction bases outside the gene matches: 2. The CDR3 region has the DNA TGTGCCAGCAGCTTAGGTGGACAGGGGTCCTACAATGAGCAGTTCTTC. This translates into CASSLGGQGSYNEQFF. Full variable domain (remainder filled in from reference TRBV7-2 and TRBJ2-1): GAGVSQSPSNKVTEKGKDVELRCDPISGHTALYWYRQSLGQGLEFLIYFQGNSAPDKSGLPSDRFSAERTGGSVSTLTIQRTQQEDSAVYLCASSLGGQGSYNEQFFGPGTRLTVL.

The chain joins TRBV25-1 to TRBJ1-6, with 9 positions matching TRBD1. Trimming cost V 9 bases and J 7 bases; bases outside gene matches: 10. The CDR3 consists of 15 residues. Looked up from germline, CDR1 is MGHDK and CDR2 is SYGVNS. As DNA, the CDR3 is TGTGCCAGTAGAGGAAGGACAGGGGACAATTCACCCCTCCACTTT. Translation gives CASRGRTGDNSPLHF. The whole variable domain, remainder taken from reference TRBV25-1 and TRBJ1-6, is EADIYQTPRYLVIGTGKKITLECSQTMGHDKMYWYQQDPGMELHLIHYSYGVNSTEKGDLSSESTVSRIRTEHFPLTLESARPSHTSQYLCASRGRTGDNSPLHFGNGTRLTVT.

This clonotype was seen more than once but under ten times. The CDR3 protein is CSARAPSGYSYEQYF. Here the CDR3 DNA reads TGCAGTGCTAGAGCCCCCTCGGGATATTCCTACGAGCAGTACTTC. This chain uses TRBV20-1 with TRBJ2-7, with a weak D call TRBD2 (5 bases). The CDR3 extends over 15 amino acids. The germline V gene encodes CDR1 DFQATT and CDR2 SNEGSKA (reference sequence). The germline V and J ends were trimmed by 1 base and 1 base, with 14 bases remaining between them.

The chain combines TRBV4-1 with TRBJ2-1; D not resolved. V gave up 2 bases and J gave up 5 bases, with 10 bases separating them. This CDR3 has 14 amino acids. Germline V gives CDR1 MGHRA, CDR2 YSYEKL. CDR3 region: CASSQFSRDNEQFF. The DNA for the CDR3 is TGCGCCAGCAGCCAATTTTCAAGGGACAATGAGCAGTTCTTC.

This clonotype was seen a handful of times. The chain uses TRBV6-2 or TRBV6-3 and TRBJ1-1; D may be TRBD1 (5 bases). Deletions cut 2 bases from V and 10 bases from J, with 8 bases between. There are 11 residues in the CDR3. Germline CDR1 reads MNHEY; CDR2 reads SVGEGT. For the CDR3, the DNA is TGTGCCAGCAGTTACGAGGGGCGAGCTTTCTTT. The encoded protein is CASSYEGRAFF.

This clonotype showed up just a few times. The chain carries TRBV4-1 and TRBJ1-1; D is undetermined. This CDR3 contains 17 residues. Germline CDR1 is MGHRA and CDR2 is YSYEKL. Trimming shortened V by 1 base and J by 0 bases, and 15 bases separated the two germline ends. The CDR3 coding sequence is TGCGCCAGCAGCCAAGGCGCCGGGTTTGCCATGAACACTGAAGCTTTCTTT. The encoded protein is CASSQGAGFAMNTEAFF.

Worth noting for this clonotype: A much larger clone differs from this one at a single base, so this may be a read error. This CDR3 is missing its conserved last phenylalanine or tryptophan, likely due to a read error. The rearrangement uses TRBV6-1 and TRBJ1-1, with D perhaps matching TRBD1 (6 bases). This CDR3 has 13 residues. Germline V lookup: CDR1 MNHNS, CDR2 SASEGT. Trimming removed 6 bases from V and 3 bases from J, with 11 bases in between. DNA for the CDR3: TGTGCCAGCAGCGGACAGCTATACACTGAAGCTTTCTGT. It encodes CASSGQLYTEAFC.

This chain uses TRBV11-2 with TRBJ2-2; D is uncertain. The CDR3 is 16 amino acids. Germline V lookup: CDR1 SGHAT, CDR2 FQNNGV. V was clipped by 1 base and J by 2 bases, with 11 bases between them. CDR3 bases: TGTGCCAGCAGCTTAGCGGCCACCATTAACACCGGGGAGCTGTTTTTT. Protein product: CASSLAATINTGELFF.

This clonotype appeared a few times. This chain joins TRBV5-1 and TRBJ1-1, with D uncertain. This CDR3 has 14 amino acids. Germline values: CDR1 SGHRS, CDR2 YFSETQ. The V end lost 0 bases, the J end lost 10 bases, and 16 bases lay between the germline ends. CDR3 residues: CASSLAGSTTGAFF. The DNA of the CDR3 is TGCGCCAGCAGCTTGGCCGGATCGACGACGGGAGCTTTCTTT.

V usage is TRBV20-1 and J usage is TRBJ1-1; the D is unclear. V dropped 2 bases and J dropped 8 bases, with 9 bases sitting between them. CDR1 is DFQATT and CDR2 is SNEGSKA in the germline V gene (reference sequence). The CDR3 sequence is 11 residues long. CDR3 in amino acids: CSARRFNEAFF. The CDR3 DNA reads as TGCAGTGCTAGAAGGTTCAACGAAGCTTTCTTT.

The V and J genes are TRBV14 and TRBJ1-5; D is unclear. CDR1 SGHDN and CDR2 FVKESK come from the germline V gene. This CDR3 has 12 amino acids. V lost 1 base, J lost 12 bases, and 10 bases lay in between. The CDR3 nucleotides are TGTGCCAGCAGCCAAGCTGACGGAAACCAGCATTTT. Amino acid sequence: CASSQADGNQHF.

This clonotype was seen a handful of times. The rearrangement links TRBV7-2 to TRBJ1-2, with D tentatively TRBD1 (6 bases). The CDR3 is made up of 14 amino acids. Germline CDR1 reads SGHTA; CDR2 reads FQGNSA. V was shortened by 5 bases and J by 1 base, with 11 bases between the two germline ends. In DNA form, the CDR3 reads TGTGCCAGCAGCCATCGGACAGATAACTATGGCTACACCTTC. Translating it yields CASSHRTDNYGYTF.

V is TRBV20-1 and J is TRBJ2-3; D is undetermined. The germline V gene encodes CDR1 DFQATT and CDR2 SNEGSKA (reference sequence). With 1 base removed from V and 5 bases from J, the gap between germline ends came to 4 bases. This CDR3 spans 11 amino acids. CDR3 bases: TGCAGTGCTAGAGTTTTAGATACGCAGTATTTT. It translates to CSARVLDTQYF.

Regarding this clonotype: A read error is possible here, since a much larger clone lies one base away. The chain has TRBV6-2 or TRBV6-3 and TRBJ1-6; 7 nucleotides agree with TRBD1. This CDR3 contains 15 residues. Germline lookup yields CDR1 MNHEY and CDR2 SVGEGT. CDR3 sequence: CVSSTGTVGNSPLHF. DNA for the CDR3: TGTGTCAGCAGCACCGGGACAGTGGGTAATTCACCCCTCCACTTT.